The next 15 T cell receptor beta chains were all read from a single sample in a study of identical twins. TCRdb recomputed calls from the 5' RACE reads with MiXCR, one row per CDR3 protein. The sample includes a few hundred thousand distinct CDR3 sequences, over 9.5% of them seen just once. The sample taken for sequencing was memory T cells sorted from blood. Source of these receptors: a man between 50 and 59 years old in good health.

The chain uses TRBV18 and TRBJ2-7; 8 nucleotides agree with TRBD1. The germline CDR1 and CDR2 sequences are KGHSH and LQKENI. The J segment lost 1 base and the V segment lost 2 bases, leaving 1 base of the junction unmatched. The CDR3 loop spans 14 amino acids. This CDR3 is CASSPRQGSYEQYF. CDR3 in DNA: TGTGCCAGCTCACCAAGACAGGGGTCCTACGAGCAGTACTTC.

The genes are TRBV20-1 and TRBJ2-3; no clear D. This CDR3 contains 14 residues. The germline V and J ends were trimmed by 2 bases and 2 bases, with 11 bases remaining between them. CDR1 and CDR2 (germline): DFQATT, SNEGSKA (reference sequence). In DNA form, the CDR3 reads TGCAGTGCTAGAAACTACCAATTCACAGATACGCAGTATTTT. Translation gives CSARNYQFTDTQYF.

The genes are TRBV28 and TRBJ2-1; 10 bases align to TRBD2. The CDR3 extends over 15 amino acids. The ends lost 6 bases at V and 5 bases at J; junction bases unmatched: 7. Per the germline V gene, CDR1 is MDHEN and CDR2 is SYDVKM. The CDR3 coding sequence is TGTGCCAGCAGGCTGACTAGCGGGCTAAACAATGAGCAGTTCTTC. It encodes CASRLTSGLNNEQFF.

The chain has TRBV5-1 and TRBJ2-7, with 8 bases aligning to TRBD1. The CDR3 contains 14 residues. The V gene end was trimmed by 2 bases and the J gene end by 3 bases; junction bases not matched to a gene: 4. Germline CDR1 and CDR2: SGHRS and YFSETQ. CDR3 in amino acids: CASSLWTGHYEQYF. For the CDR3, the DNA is TGCGCCAGCAGCTTATGGACAGGGCACTACGAGCAGTACTTC. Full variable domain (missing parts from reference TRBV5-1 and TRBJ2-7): KAGVTQTPRYLIKTRGQQVTLSCSPISGHRSVSWYQQTPGQGLQFLFEYFSETQRNKGNFPGRFSGRQFSNSRSEMNVSTLELGDSALYLCASSLWTGHYEQYFGPGTRLTVT.

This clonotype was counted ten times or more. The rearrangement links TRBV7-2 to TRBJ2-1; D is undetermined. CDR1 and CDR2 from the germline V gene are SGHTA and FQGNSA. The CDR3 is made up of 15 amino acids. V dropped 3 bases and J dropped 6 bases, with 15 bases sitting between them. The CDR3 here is CASSLEHHSPNEQFF. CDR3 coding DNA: TGTGCCAGCAGCTTGGAGCACCACAGTCCCAATGAGCAGTTCTTC. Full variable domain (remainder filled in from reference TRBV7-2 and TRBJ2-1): GAGVSQSPSNKVTEKGKDVELRCDPISGHTALYWYRQSLGQGLEFLIYFQGNSAPDKSGLPSDRFSAERTGGSVSTLTIQRTQQEDSAVYLCASSLEHHSPNEQFFGPGTRLTVL.

CDR3 bases: TGTGCCAGCAGCTTAGCAGGGTTGGATGGAGATACGCAGTATTTT. This encodes CASSLAGLDGDTQYF. The V call is TRBV7-2, the J call TRBJ2-3; D unresolved. The CDR3 sequence is 15 residues long. Germline lookup yields CDR1 SGHTA and CDR2 FQGNSA. V lost 0 bases, J lost 5 bases, and 12 bases lay in between.

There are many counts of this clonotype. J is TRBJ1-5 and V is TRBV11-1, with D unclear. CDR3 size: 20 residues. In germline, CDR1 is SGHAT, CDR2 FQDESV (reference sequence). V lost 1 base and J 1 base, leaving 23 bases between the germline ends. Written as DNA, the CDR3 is TGTGCCAGCAGCTTAGGGGATCCGGTCTGGGAAAGTTTAAGCAATCAGCCCCAGCATTTT. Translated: CASSLGDPVWESLSNQPQHF.

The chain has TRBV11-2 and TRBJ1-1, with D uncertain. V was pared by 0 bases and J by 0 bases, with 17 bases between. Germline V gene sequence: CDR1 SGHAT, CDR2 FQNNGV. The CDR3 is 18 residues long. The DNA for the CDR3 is TGTGCCAGCAGCTTAGAAGGACTGTTACCTAGGTTGAACACTGAAGCTTTCTTT. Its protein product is CASSLEGLLPRLNTEAFF.

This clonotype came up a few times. CDR3 DNA sequence: TGTGCCAGCAGCATGACAGGGGGTAATCAGCCCCAGCATTTT. Translation gives CASSMTGGNQPQHF. The chain carries TRBV7-8 and TRBJ1-5, with 9 positions matching TRBD1. Trimming took 5 bases from V and 4 from J; bases not matched to a gene: 3. The CDR3 sequence is 14 residues long. CDR1 is SGHVS, CDR2 FQNEAQ, per germline. Full variable domain (outside the CDR3, taken from reference TRBV7-8 and TRBJ1-5): GAGVSQSPRYKVAKRGQDVALRCDPISGHVSLFWYQQALGQGPEFLTYFQNEAQLDKSGLPSDRFFAERPEGSVSTLKIQRTQQEDSAVYLCASSMTGGNQPQHFGDGTRLSIL.

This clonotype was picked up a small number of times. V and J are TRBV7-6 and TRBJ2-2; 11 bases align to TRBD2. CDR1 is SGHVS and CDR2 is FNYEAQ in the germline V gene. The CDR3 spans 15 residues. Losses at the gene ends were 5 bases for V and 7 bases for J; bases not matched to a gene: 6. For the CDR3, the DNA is TGTGCCAGCAGCCCAAGACTAGCGGGGAACGGGGAGCTGTTTTTT. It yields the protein CASSPRLAGNGELFF.

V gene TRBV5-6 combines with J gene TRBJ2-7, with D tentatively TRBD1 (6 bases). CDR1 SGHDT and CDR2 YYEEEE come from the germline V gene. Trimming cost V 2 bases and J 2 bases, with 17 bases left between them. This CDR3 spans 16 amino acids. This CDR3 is CASSFPTGQGPYEQYF. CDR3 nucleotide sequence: TGTGCCAGCAGCTTTCCCACCGGGCAGGGGCCCTACGAGCAGTACTTC.

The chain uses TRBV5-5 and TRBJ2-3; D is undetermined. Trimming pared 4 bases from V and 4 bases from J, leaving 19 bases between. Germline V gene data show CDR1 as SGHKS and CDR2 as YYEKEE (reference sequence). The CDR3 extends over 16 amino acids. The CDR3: CASSARAQLGSDTQYF. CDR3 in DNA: TGTGCCAGCAGCGCGCGAGCCCAGCTAGGGTCAGATACGCAGTATTTT.

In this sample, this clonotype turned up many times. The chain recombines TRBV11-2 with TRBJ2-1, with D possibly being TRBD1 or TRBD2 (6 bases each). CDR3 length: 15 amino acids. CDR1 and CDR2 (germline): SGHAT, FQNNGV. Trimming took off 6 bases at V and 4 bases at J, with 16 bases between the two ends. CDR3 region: CASRGWGARYNEQFF. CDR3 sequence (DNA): TGTGCCAGCAGGGGTTGGGGGGCCCGGTACAATGAGCAGTTCTTC.

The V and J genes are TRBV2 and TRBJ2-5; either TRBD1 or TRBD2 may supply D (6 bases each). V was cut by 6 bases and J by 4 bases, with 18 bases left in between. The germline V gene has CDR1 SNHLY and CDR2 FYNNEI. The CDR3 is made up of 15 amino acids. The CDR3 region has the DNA TGTGCCAGCAGCGGCGGTCCGGGGGCTGGAGAGACCCAGTACTTC. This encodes CASSGGPGAGETQYF.

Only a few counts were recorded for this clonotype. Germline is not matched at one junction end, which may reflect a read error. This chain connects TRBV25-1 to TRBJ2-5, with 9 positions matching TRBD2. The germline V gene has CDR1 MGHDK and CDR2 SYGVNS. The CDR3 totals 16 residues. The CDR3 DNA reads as TGTGCTAGCAGTGAAGGAGGAGCGGGAGGCCGGGAGACCCAGTACTTC. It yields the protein CASSEGGAGGRETQYF.